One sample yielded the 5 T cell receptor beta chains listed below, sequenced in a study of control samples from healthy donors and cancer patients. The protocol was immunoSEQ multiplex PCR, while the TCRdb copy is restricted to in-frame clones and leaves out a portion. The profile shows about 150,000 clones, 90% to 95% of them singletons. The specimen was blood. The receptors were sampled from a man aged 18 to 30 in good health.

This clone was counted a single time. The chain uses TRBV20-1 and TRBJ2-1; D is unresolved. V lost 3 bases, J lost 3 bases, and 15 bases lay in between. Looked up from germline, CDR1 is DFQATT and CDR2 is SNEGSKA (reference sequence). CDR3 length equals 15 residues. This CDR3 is CSASKIGRIYNEQFF. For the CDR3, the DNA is TGCAGTGCTAGTAAGATCGGTAGAATCTACAATGAGCAGTTCTTC.

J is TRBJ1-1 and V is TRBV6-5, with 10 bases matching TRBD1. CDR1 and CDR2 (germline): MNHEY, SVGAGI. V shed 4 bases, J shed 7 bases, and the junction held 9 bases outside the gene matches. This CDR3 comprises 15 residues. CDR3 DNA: TGTGCCAGCAGTTTACGACAGGGGGCGCTGGGTGAAGCTTTCTTT. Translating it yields CASSLRQGALGEAFF.

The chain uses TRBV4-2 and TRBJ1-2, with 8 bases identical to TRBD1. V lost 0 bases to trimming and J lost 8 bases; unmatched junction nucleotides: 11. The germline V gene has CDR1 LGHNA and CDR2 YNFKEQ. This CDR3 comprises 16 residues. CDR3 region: CASSQEGSFRGRGYTF. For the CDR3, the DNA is TGTGCCAGCAGCCAAGAAGGGAGCTTCAGGGGGCGCGGCTACACCTTC.

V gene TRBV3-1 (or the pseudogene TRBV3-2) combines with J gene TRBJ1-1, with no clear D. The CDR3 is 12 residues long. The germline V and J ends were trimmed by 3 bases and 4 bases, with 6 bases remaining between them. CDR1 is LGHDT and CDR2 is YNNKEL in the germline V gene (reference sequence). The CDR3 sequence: CASSHAFTEAFF. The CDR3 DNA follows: TGTGCCAGCAGCCACGCCTTCACTGAAGCTTTCTTT.

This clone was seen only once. The CDR3 sequence is CASSLYASYNEQFF. Here the CDR3 DNA reads TGTGCCAGCAGTTTATATGCCTCCTACAATGAGCAGTTCTTC. This chain connects TRBV27 to TRBJ2-1; D unresolved. The ends were cut back, 1 base at V and 0 bases at J, with 4 bases in the middle. The CDR3 is made up of 14 amino acids. Per the germline V gene, CDR1 is MNHEY and CDR2 is SMNVEV (reference sequence).